The 21 T cell receptor beta chains listed next were all sequenced from one sample in a study of early T cells in non-severe SARS-CoV-2 infection. TCRdb recomputed calls from the 5' RACE reads with MiXCR, one row per CDR3 protein. The sample yields about 22,000 distinct CDR3 sequences, roughly 4% seen once. Input material: whole blood. Receptors were obtained from an adult who was a healthcare worker with PCR-confirmed SARS-CoV-2 infection or an uninfected control (not recorded which).

In its sample, this clonotype was seen many times. The chain uses TRBV7-2 and TRBJ2-3; the D is unclear. In germline, CDR1 is SGHTA, CDR2 FQGNSA. This CDR3 has 12 residues. V shed 5 bases and J shed 5 bases, with 8 bases lying between them. The CDR3 loop reads CASSQLGDTQYF. CDR3 sequence (DNA): TGTGCCAGCAGCCAGCTCGGAGATACGCAGTATTTT.

This clonotype was detected many times. The rearrangement links TRBV28 to TRBJ1-1; D unclear. This CDR3 region has 12 residues. With 6 bases removed from V and 5 bases from J, the gap between germline ends came to 10 bases. Looked up from germline, CDR1 is MDHEN and CDR2 is SYDVKM. CDR3 loop: CASSPYRTEAFF. As DNA, the CDR3 is TGTGCCAGCAGCCCCTATCGAACTGAAGCTTTCTTT.

The genes are TRBV25-1 and TRBJ2-2; D remains ambiguous. The CDR3 spans 15 residues. Trimming pared 6 bases from V and 4 bases from J, leaving 15 bases between. Germline V gene lookup returns CDR1 MGHDK and CDR2 SYGVNS. CDR3 in DNA: TGTGCCAGCAGGATGAATCTAGGGTCCACCGGGGAGCTGTTTTTT. This sequence encodes CASRMNLGSTGELFF.

This clonotype appeared many times. The chain has TRBV30 and TRBJ1-3; unclear D gene. Per the germline V gene, CDR1 is GTSNPN and CDR2 is SVGIG (reference sequence). The V end was cut by 1 base, the J end by 6 bases, with 13 bases between. The CDR3 has 14 residues. CDR3 bases: TGTGCCTGGAGTGATGGGGTGTCTAAAAACACCATATATTTT. Translated: CAWSDGVSKNTIYF.

This clonotype was seen only a few times. V is TRBV11-3 and J is TRBJ2-5, with D perhaps TRBD1 (5 bases). The CDR3 has 13 amino acids. CDR1 SGHNT and CDR2 YENEEA come from the germline V gene. Trimming cost V 6 bases and J 5 bases, with 13 bases left between them. The CDR3 region has the DNA TGTGCCAGCAGGCGACAGCCCGGGGAGACCCAGTACTTC. Translated, it gives CASRRQPGETQYF. Together with reference TRBV11-3 and TRBJ2-5, the CDR3 gives the full variable domain: EAGVVQSPRYKIIEKKQPVAFWCNPISGHNTLYWYLQNLGQGPELLIRYENEEAVDDSQLPKDRFSAERLKGVDSTLKIQPAELGDSAVYLCASRRQPGETQYFGPGTRLLVL.

This clonotype has ten or more counts. This chain uses TRBV20-1 with TRBJ1-2; no clear D gene. There are 12 residues in the CDR3. CDR1 is DFQATT, CDR2 SNEGSKA, per germline (reference sequence). The V end was cut by 0 bases, the J end by 7 bases, with 9 bases between. The chain's CDR3 is CSARETLSGYTF. Here the CDR3 DNA reads TGCAGTGCTAGAGAGACACTCAGTGGCTACACCTTC.

This clonotype has ten or more counts. V gene TRBV6-5 combines with J gene TRBJ1-1; no clear D gene. The germline CDR1 and CDR2 sequences are MNHEY and SVGAGI. Deletions cut 0 bases from V and 0 bases from J, with 14 bases between. This CDR3 contains 17 residues. The CDR3 sequence: CASSYSQLDTLNTEAFF. The CDR3 DNA follows: TGTGCCAGCAGTTACTCCCAACTCGACACCTTGAACACTGAAGCTTTCTTT.

This clonotype was seen many times. The V and J genes are TRBV14 and TRBJ2-3; D unclear. Deletions cut 4 bases from V and 4 bases from J, with 12 bases between. The germline CDR1 and CDR2 sequences are SGHDN and FVKESK. This CDR3 region has 14 residues. The CDR3 bases are TGTGCCAGCAGCCTCGAAGTAGCCCCAGATACGCAGTATTTT. Protein: CASSLEVAPDTQYF.

This clonotype was counted at least ten times. The CDR3 DNA reads as TGCAGTGCTAGAGCGGCAGGGGCTAATCAGCCCCAGCATTTT. Its translation: CSARAAGANQPQHF. The chain is built from TRBV20-1 and TRBJ1-5; a weak D match, TRBD1 (6 bases). Looked up from germline, CDR1 is DFQATT and CDR2 is SNEGSKA (reference sequence). Trimming shortened V by 1 base and J by 4 bases, and 11 bases separated the two germline ends. The CDR3 covers 14 residues.

The J gene is TRBJ2-1, the V gene TRBV11-3, with 10 nucleotides matching TRBD2. CDR1 and CDR2 (germline): SGHNT, YENEEA. The CDR3 sequence is 16 residues long. Trimming removed 1 base from V and 5 bases from J; junction bases left unmatched: 5. CDR3 residues: CASSLGAGGINNEQFF. In nucleotides, the CDR3 is TGTGCCAGCAGCTTAGGAGCGGGAGGGATCAACAATGAGCAGTTCTTC.

There are many counts of this clonotype. V gene TRBV12-5 combines with J gene TRBJ2-3; 8 bases map to TRBD1. CDR1 and CDR2 from the germline V gene are LGHNT and FRNRAP. The CDR3 is 14 residues long. V trimming: 5 bases; J trimming: 4 bases; junction bases outside the gene matches: 5. The CDR3 sequence: CASGTGGSADTQYF. CDR3 nucleotide sequence: TGTGCTAGTGGTACAGGGGGTAGCGCAGATACGCAGTATTTT.

This clonotype showed up many times. This chain joins TRBV20-1 and TRBJ2-7, with 10 nucleotides matching TRBD1. Germline CDR1 reads DFQATT; CDR2 reads SNEGSKA (reference sequence). The CDR3 is 15 residues long. V was pared by 6 bases and J by 5 bases, with 13 bases of the junction left unmatched. CDR3 region: CSARPKDRGGNEQYF. The CDR3 DNA reads as TGCAGTGCCCGACCAAAGGACAGGGGGGGGAACGAGCAGTACTTC.

There are many counts of this clonotype. This chain uses TRBV7-2 with TRBJ1-1, with no clear D. Germline CDR1 SGHTA, CDR2 FQGNSA. The V end was cut by 3 bases, the J end by 10 bases, with 15 bases between. CDR3 length: 13 residues. The CDR3 spells CASSFDFAGGAFF. CDR3 nucleotide sequence: TGTGCCAGCAGCTTTGACTTCGCTGGAGGAGCTTTCTTT.

There are a few counts of this clonotype. The chain uses TRBV7-9 and TRBJ2-1; D possibly uses TRBD1 or TRBD2 (5 bases each). This CDR3 comprises 14 residues. With 2 bases removed from V and 5 bases from J, the gap between germline ends came to 10 bases. Per the germline V gene, CDR1 is SEHNR and CDR2 is FQNEAQ (reference sequence). This CDR3 reads CASSLRDADNEQFF. The CDR3 DNA sequence: TGTGCCAGCAGCTTACGGGACGCCGACAATGAGCAGTTCTTC.

This clonotype came up many times. The rearrangement links TRBV20-1 to TRBJ2-1; D is undetermined. This CDR3 contains 15 residues. Germline V gene sequence: CDR1 DFQATT, CDR2 SNEGSKA (reference sequence). V lost 3 bases and J 0 bases, leaving 12 bases between the germline ends. The CDR3 region is CSARVGSRSYNEQFF. Written as DNA, the CDR3 is TGCAGTGCTAGGGTTGGCTCCCGCTCCTACAATGAGCAGTTCTTC.

This clonotype was seen repeatedly, ten times or more. The chain uses TRBV28 and TRBJ2-2; 9 positions agree with TRBD1. CDR1 and CDR2 (germline): MDHEN, SYDVKM. V gave up 5 bases and J gave up 4 bases; unmatched junction bases: 8. The CDR3 runs 16 residues. In nucleotides, the CDR3 is TGTGCCAGCAGTCTTACAGGGGGCGCCCTCACCGGGGAGCTGTTTTTT. The encoded protein is CASSLTGGALTGELFF. The variable domain in full, with the rest retrieved from reference TRBV28 and TRBJ2-2, is DVKVTQSSRYLVKRTGEKVFLECVQDMDHENMFWYRQDPGLGLRLIYFSYDVKMKEKGDIPEGYSVSREKKERFSLILESASTNQTSMYLCASSLTGGALTGELFFGEGSRLTVL.

This clonotype was observed many times. CDR3 nucleotide sequence: TGTGCCAGCAGCGAGGACAGGGATATAGGGACGAATGAGCAGTTCTTC. It specifies CASSEDRDIGTNEQFF. The chain uses TRBV21-1 and TRBJ2-1; the listed D gene, TRBD1, was not tested against the DNA. TRBV21-1 has pseudogene status. The CDR3 has 16 residues.

This clonotype was observed a few times. As DNA, the CDR3 is TGTGCCAGCAGCGCCTCTGGACTAGCGGGAGGCGCGAACACCGGGGAGCTGTTTTTT. Translation gives CASSASGLAGGANTGELFF. The V gene is TRBV5-8, the J gene TRBJ2-2, with TRBD2 matching 14 bases. With V trimmed by 4 bases and J by 0 bases, 8 bases remained unmatched. Germline loops: CDR1 SGHTS, CDR2 YDEGEE. The CDR3 contains 19 residues.

This clonotype has ten or more counts. V and J are TRBV4-2 and TRBJ1-3; a possible D gene is TRBD1 (6 bases). Germline V gene sequence: CDR1 LGHNA, CDR2 YNFKEQ. The CDR3 length is 16 residues. The germline V and J ends were trimmed by 4 bases and 2 bases, with 15 bases remaining between them. Here the CDR3 DNA reads TGTGCCAGCAGCCGACCCCCCGGGGGCACTGGAAACACCATATATTTT. Amino acids: CASSRPPGGTGNTIYF.

The table lists this clonotype with many counts. The rearrangement joins TRBV4-1 to TRBJ2-1, with unresolved D. CDR1 MGHRA and CDR2 YSYEKL come from the germline V gene. Trimming pared 0 bases from V and 2 bases from J, leaving 8 bases between. This CDR3 is built from 15 residues. CDR3 in amino acids: CASSQDHGTYNEQFF. The DNA of the CDR3 is TGCGCCAGCAGCCAAGACCATGGTACCTACAATGAGCAGTTCTTC.

This clonotype has a count of ten or more. CDR3 protein: CASGLVPPSADEQFF. The CDR3 DNA follows: TGTGCTAGTGGTTTGGTACCCCCCTCGGCGGATGAGCAGTTCTTC. This chain joins TRBV12-5 and TRBJ2-1; D is undetermined. Germline V gene sequence: CDR1 LGHNT, CDR2 FRNRAP. V shed 0 bases and J shed 8 bases, with 14 bases lying between them. CDR3 length: 15 residues.